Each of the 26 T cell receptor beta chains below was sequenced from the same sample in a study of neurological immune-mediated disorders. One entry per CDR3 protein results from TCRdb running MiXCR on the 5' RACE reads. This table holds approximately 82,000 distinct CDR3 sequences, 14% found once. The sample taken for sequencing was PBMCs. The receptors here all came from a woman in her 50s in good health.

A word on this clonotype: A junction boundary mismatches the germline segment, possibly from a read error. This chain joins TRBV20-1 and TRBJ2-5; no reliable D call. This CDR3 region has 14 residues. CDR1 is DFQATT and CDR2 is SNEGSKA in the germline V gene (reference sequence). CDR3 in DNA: TGCAGTGCTAGAGTGTCCCTCGCGGAAGAGACCCAGTGCTTC. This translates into CSARVSLAEETQCF.

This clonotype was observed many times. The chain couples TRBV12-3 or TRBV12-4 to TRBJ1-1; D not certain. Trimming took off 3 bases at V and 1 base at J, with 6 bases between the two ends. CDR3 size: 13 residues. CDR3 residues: CASSLWQNTEAFF. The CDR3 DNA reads TGTGCCAGCAGTTTGTGGCAGAACACTGAAGCTTTCTTT.

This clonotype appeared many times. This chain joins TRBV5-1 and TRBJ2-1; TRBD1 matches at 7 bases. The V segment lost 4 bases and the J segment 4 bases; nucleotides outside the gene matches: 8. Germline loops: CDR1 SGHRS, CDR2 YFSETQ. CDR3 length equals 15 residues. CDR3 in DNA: TGCGCCAGCAGCGCTGCAGGGGGAATATACAATGAGCAGTTCTTC. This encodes CASSAAGGIYNEQFF.

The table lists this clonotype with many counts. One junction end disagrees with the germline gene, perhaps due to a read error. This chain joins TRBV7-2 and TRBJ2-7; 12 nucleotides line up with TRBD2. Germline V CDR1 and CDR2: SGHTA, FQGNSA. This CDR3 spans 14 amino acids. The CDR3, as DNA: TGTGCCAGCACCTTAGGACTAGCGGGGCACGAGCAGTACTTC. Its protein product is CASTLGLAGHEQYF.

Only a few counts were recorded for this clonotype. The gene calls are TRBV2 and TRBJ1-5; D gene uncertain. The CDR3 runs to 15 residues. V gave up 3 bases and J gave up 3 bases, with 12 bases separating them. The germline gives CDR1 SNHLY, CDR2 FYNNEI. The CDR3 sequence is CASSDEVGSNQPQHF. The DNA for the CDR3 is TGTGCCAGCAGTGACGAAGTGGGATCCAATCAGCCCCAGCATTTT.

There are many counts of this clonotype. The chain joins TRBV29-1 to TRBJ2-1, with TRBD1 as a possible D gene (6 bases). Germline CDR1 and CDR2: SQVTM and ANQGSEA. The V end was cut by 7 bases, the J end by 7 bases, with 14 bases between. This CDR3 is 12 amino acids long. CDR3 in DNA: TGCAGCGCTACCAGGGGTGGGAATGAGCAGTTCTTC. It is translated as CSATRGGNEQFF.

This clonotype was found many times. The CDR3 protein is CASSPQPGGSGANVLTF. Here the CDR3 DNA reads TGCGCCAGCAGCCCTCAACCAGGGGGTTCTGGGGCCAACGTCCTGACTTTC. The chain has TRBV5-1 and TRBJ2-6, with 7 positions matching TRBD1. V dropped 4 bases and J dropped 1; count of bases not matched to a gene: 8. CDR3 size: 17 residues. Germline loops: CDR1 SGHRS, CDR2 YFSETQ.

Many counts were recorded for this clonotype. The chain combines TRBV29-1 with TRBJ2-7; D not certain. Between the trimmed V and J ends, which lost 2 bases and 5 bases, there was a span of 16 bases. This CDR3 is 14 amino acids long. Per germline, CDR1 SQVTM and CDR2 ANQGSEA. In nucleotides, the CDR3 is TGCAGCGTTGAAAAGGGATTGGGGATGGACGAGCAGTACTTC. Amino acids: CSVEKGLGMDEQYF.

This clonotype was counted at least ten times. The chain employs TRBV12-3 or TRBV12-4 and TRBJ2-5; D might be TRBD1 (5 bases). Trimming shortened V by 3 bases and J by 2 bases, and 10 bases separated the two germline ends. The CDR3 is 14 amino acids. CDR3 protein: CASSFRPGQETQYF. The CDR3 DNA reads TGTGCCAGCAGTTTTCGGCCAGGGCAAGAGACCCAGTACTTC.

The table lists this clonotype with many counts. The CDR3 loop reads CASSFLGGANTEAFF. For the CDR3, the DNA is TGTGCCAGCAGTTTCCTCGGGGGGGCGAACACTGAAGCTTTCTTT. The chain has TRBV12-3 or TRBV12-4 and TRBJ1-1; D is perhaps TRBD1 (6 bases). CDR3 length: 15 residues. Trimming stripped 3 bases from V and 1 base from J, with 12 bases between.

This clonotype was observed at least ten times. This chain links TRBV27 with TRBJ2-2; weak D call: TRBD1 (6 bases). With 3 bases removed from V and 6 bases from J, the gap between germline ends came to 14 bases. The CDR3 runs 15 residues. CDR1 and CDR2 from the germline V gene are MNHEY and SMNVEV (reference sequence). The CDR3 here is CASSFVQGIAGELFF. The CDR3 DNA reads TGTGCCAGCAGTTTTGTCCAGGGGATCGCCGGGGAGCTGTTTTTT.

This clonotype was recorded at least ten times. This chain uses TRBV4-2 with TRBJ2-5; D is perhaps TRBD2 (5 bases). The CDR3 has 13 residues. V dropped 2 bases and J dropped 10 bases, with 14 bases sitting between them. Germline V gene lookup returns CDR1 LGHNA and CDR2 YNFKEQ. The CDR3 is CASSQSRTRRQYF. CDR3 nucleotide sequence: TGTGCCAGCAGCCAATCCAGGACTCGCCGCCAGTACTTC.

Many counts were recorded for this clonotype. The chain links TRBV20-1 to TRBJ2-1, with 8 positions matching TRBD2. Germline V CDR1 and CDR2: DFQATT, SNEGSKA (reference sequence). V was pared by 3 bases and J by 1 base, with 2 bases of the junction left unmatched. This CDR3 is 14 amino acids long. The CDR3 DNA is TGCAGTGCTAGCGGGGGGGCATCCTACAATGAGCAGTTCTTC. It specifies CSASGGASYNEQFF.

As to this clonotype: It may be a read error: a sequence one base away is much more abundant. The DNA of the CDR3 is TGCAGCGTTGGGTACACCACAGATACGCAGTATTTT. It translates to CSVGYTTDTQYF. The V call is TRBV29-1, the J call TRBJ2-3; D remains unclear. From germline, CDR1 is SQVTM and CDR2 ANQGSEA. Trimming removed 4 bases from V and 2 bases from J, with 7 bases in between. This CDR3 has 12 amino acids.

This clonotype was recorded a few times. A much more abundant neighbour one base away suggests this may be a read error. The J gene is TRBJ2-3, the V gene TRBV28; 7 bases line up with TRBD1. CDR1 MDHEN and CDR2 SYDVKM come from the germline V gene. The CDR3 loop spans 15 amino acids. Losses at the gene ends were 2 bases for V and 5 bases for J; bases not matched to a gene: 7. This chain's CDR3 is CASSLARGGIDTQYF. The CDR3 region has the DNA TGTGCCAGCAGTTTAGCGCGAGGGGGCATAGATACGCAGTATTTT.

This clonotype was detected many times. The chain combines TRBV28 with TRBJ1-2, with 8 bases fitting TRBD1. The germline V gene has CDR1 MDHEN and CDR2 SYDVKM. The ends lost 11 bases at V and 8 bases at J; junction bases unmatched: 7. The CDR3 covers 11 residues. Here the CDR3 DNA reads TGTGCCGGACAGGGACGAGGAGGCTACACCTTC. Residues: CAGQGRGGYTF.

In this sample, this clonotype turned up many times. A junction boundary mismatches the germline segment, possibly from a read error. The CDR3: CASSLGPGYGYTF. The CDR3 nucleotides are TGTGCTAGCAGCTTAGGCCCAGGGTATGGCTACACCTTC. The chain is built from TRBV7-7 and TRBJ1-2, with a tentative D call TRBD1 (5 bases). Germline V gene lookup returns CDR1 SSHAT and CDR2 FNYEAQ (reference sequence). The CDR3 consists of 13 residues.

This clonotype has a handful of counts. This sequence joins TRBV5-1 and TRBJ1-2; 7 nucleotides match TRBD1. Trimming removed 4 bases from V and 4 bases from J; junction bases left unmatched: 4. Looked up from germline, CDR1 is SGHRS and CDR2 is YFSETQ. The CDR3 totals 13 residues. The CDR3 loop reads CASSRDSFYGYTF. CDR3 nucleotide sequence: TGCGCCAGCAGCCGGGACAGCTTCTATGGCTACACCTTC.

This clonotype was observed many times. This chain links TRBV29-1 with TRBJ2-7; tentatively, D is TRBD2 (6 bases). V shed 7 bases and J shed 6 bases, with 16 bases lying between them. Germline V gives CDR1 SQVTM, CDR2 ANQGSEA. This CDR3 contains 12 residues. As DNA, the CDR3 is TGCAGCGCACGGGACTTATGGTCCGAGCAGTACTTC. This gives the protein CSARDLWSEQYF.

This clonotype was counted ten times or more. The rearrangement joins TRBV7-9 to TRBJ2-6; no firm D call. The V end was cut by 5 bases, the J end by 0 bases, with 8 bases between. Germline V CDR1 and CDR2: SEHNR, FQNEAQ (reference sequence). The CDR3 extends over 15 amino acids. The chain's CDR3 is CASSLWVSGANVLTF. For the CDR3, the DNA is TGTGCCAGCAGCCTATGGGTCTCTGGGGCCAACGTCCTGACTTTC. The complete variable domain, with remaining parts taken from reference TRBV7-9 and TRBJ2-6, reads DTGVSQNPRHKITKRGQNVTFRCDPISEHNRLYWYRQTLGQGPEFLTYFQNEAQLEKSRLLSDRFSAERPKGSFSTLEIQRTEQGDSAMYLCASSLWVSGANVLTFGAGSRLTVL.

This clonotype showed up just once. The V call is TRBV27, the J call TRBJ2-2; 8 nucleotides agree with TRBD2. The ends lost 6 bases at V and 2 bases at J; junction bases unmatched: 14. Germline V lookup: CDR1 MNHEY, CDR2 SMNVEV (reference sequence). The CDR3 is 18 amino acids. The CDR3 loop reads CASSAIFGAGANTGELFF. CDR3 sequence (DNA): TGTGCCAGCAGCGCCATATTCGGAGCGGGAGCAAACACCGGGGAGCTGTTTTTT.

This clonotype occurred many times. CDR3 in amino acids: CASRDRLAKNIQYF. The CDR3 coding sequence is TGTGCCAGCAGAGACAGATTAGCCAAAAACATTCAGTACTTC. This chain joins TRBV6-1 and TRBJ2-4; TRBD1 might be the D (5 bases). The CDR3 extends over 14 amino acids. Germline CDR1 and CDR2: MNHNS and SASEGT. V dropped 6 bases and J dropped 0 bases, with 9 bases sitting between them.

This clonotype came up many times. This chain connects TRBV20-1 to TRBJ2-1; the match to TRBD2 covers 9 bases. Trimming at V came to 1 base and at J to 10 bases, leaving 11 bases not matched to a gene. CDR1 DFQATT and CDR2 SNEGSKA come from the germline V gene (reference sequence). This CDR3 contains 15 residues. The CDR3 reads CSARVDEAGGREQFF. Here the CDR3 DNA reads TGCAGTGCTAGAGTCGATGAAGCGGGAGGTAGAGAGCAGTTCTTC.

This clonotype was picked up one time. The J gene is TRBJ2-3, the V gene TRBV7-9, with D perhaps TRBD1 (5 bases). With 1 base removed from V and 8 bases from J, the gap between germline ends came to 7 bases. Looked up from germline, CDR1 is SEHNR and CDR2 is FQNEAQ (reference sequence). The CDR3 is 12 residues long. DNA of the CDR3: TGTGCCAGCAGCTTAGGTCAGGGTACGCAGTATTTT. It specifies CASSLGQGTQYF.

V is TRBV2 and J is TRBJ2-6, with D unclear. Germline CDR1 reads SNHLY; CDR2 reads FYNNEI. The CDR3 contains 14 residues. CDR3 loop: CNSKAISGANVLTF. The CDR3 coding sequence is TGTAACAGCAAGGCTATCTCTGGGGCCAACGTCCTGACTTTC.

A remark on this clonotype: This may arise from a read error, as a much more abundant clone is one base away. This CDR3 reads CASSPRLLQETQYF. CDR3 bases: TGCGCCAGCAGCCCACGACTCCTCCAAGAGACCCAGTACTTC. V is TRBV5-1 and J is TRBJ2-5; D call uncertain. Trimming took 4 bases from V and 1 from J, leaving 11 bases between them. CDR3 size: 14 residues. Germline V CDR1 and CDR2: SGHRS, YFSETQ.